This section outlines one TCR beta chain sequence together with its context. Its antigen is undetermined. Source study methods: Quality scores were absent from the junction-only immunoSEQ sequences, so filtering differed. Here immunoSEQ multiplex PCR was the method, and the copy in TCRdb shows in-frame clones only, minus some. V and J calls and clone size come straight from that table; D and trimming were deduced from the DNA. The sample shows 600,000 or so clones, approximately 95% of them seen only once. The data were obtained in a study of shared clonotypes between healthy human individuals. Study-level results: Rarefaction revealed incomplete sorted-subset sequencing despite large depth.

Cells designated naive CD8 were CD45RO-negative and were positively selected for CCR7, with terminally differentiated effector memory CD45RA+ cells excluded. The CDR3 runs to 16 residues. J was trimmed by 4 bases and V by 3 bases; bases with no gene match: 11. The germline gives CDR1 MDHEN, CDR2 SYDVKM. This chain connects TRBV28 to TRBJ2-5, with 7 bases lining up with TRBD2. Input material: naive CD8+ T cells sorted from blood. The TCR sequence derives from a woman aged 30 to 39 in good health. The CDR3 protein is CASSFYPAGEGETQYF. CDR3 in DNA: TGTGCCAGCAGTTTTTATCCCGCGGGAGAGGGAGAGACCCAGTACTTC.